This note documents a single T cell receptor (beta chain) sequence. These data belong to a study of technical replicates of blood from a few donors. Looked up from germline, CDR1 is ENHRY and CDR2 is SYGVKD. The CDR3 runs 14 residues. Trimming at V came to 10 bases and at J to 3 bases, leaving 12 bases not matched to a gene. The method was immunoSEQ multiplex PCR; TCRdb's version includes in-frame clones alone and lacks a portion of them. The profile covers more than 65,000 clones, with roughly 95% appearing a single time and more than 0.2% taken by the ten largest. The rearrangement uses TRBV10-3 and TRBJ2-7; 7 bases are shared with TRBD2. The source material was T cells isolated from PBMCs. The TCR sequence derives from a human donor in good health. This chain's CDR3 is CATLPASGHYEQYF. The DNA of the CDR3 is TGTGCCACCCTACCCGCTAGCGGCCACTACGAGCAGTACTTC.